Listed below are T cell receptor beta chains from one sample, sequenced in a study of neurological immune-mediated disorders. MiXCR, applied by TCRdb to the 5' RACE reads, yields one record per CDR3 protein. The sample has tens of thousands of distinct CDR3 sequences; roughly 4% are singletons. The sample comprised PBMCs. Receptors were obtained from a man aged 25-45 years with multiple sclerosis. Each CDR3 is given with its conserved first and last residue. D genes are given only for firm matches. Clone sizes are given selectively: once, few, many, or a class where the clone is expanded.

v_gene	d_gene	j_gene	abundance	CDR3aa	CDR3nt
TRBV20-1	NA	TRBJ2-7	many	CSAPAGQGGHEQYF	TGCAGTGCTCCAGCCGGACAGGGAGGGCACGAGCAGTACTTC
TRBV4-2	NA	TRBJ2-3	few	CASSQGLETSTDTQYF	TGTGCCAGCAGCCAGGGGCTGGAAACTAGCACAGATACGCAGTATTTT
TRBV20-1	TRBD2	TRBJ2-7	many	CSASDSGVSYEQYF	TGCAGTGCTAGTGATAGCGGGGTTTCCTACGAGCAGTACTTC
TRBV20-1	NA	TRBJ1-2	many	CSASHLNYGYTF	TGCAGTGCTAGCCACCTCAACTATGGCTACACCTTC
TRBV19	NA	TRBJ1-2	NA	CASSPGPSYGYTF	TGTGCCAGTTCTCCCGGACCTTCCTATGGCTACACCTTC
TRBV2	TRBD1	TRBJ2-2	many	CADRATNTGELFF	TGTGCCGACAGGGCTACGAACACCGGGGAGCTGTTTTTT
TRBV28	NA	TRBJ2-5	few	CASRPPGKGMGTQYF	TGTGCCAGCAGACCTCCGGGAAAGGGGATGGGAACCCAGTACTTC
TRBV5-4	NA	TRBJ2-6	many	CASSPRGGRANVLTF	TGTGCCAGCAGCCCGAGGGGTGGCAGGGCCAACGTCCTGACTTTC
TRBV12-3/TRBV12-4	NA	TRBJ2-3	many	CASSSLAIPDTQYF	TGTGCCAGCAGTTCTTTGGCTATCCCAGATACGCAGTATTTT
TRBV3-1	NA	TRBJ1-4	NA	CASSQGQTNEKLFF	TGTGCCAGCAGCCAGGGGCAGACTAATGAAAAACTGTTTTTT
TRBV5-1	TRBD2	TRBJ2-7	many	CASSWSGRRNEQYF	TGCGCCAGCAGCTGGAGCGGGAGGAGGAACGAGCAGTACTTC
TRBV24-1	NA	TRBJ2-1	many	CATSASSATSYNEQFF	TGTGCCACCAGTGCCTCTAGCGCCACTTCCTACAATGAGCAGTTCTTC
TRBV15	NA	TRBJ2-1	many	CATSSGAVLYNEQFF	TGTGCCACCAGCAGTGGGGCGGTTCTTTACAATGAGCAGTTCTTC
TRBV7-9	NA	TRBJ1-1	many	CASSLLTEDTEAFF	TGTGCCAGCAGCTTACTGACAGAGGACACTGAAGCTTTCTTT
TRBV9	TRBD2	TRBJ2-7	many	CASSGGASGRGTYEQYF	TGTGCCAGCAGCGGAGGGGCTAGCGGAAGAGGGACCTACGAGCAGTACTTC
TRBV28	NA	TRBJ2-1	many	CASEDSSSYNEQFF	TGTGCCAGCGAAGACTCTAGCTCCTACAATGAGCAGTTCTTC
TRBV20-1	NA	TRBJ1-1	many	CSASGPADTEAFF	TGCAGTGCTTCTGGTCCGGCGGACACTGAAGCTTTCTTT
TRBV29-1	NA	TRBJ2-7	many	CSILPDGAYEQYF	TGCAGCATTCTTCCCGACGGAGCCTACGAGCAGTACTTC
TRBV5-1	TRBD1	TRBJ2-7	many	CASSWGGTGAEEQYF	TGCGCCAGCAGCTGGGGAGGGACAGGGGCGGAGGAGCAGTACTTC
TRBV20-1	NA	TRBJ1-6	NA	CSASRELGHNSPLHF	TGCAGTGCTAGCCGGGAGCTGGGGCATAATTCACCCCTCCACTTT
TRBV20-1	TRBD2	TRBJ2-7	many	CSASGLGRLNRWYEQYF	TGCAGTGCTTCGGGACTAGGGCGGTTGAATAGGTGGTACGAGCAGTACTTC
TRBV2	TRBD1	TRBJ2-7	few	CASRRDRTSYEQYF	TGTGCCAGCAGGAGGGACAGGACTTCCTACGAGCAGTACTTC
TRBV4-1	NA	TRBJ1-5	many	CASSQGITDLNQPQHF	TGCGCCAGCAGCCAAGGTATTACTGACCTCAATCAGCCCCAGCATTTT
TRBV5-1	NA	TRBJ2-3	many	CASSSETLTDTQYF	TGCGCCAGCAGCTCCGAAACCCTCACAGATACGCAGTATTTT
TRBV7-4	TRBD2	TRBJ2-5	many	CASSRGGALPTSGAQETQYF	TGTGCCAGCAGCCGGGGGGGAGCTCTCCCGACTAGCGGGGCTCAAGAGACCCAGTACTTC
TRBV7-6	NA	TRBJ2-3	many	CASSSRTGSDTQYF	TGTGCCAGCAGCTCCCGGACTGGGTCAGATACGCAGTATTTT
TRBV3-1	NA	TRBJ1-2	many	CASSQDLTYEGYTF	TGTGCCAGCAGCCAAGATTTGACTTACGAGGGCTACACCTTC
TRBV12-3/TRBV12-4	TRBD1	TRBJ1-2	many	CASSLLGQGGIYGYTF	TGTGCCAGCAGTCTACTCGGACAGGGCGGAATTTATGGCTACACCTTC
TRBV4-1	NA	TRBJ1-1	many	CASGDRPQGAEAFF	TGCGCCAGCGGTGACAGGCCCCAGGGCGCGGAAGCTTTCTTT
TRBV11-2	TRBD1	TRBJ2-3	NA	CASSLRGGPIYTQYF	TGTGCCAGCAGCTTACGAGGGGGCCCCATATATACGCAGTATTTT
TRBV29-1	TRBD1	TRBJ2-3	few	CSVVRTGGEADTQYF	TGCAGCGTTGTACGGACAGGGGGAGAGGCAGATACGCAGTATTTT
TRBV29-1	NA	TRBJ2-1	few	CSVERISSRMGEQFF	TGCAGCGTTGAACGGATCTCGTCGAGGATGGGTGAGCAGTTCTTC
TRBV12-3/TRBV12-4	TRBD1	TRBJ2-3	NA	CASSLALGQGASTDTQYF	TGTGCCAGCAGTTTAGCGCTGGGACAGGGGGCAAGCACAGATACGCAGTATTTT
TRBV3-1	NA	TRBJ1-5	few	CASSQTGGSNQPQHF	TGTGCCAGCAGCCAAACGGGTGGCAGCAATCAGCCCCAGCATTTT
TRBV10-3	NA	TRBJ1-2	many	CAISESGGMANYGYTF	TGTGCCATCAGTGAGTCGGGTGGGATGGCTAACTATGGCTACACCTTC
TRBV5-5	NA	TRBJ1-2	NA	CASSLTITRHYPYGYTF	TGTGCCAGCAGCTTGACGATTACGAGACACTACCCCTATGGCTACACCTTC
TRBV4-1	NA	TRBJ2-1	many	CASSQMPGRPNEQFF	TGCGCCAGCAGCCAGATGCCGGGACGCCCCAATGAGCAGTTCTTC
TRBV3-1	NA	TRBJ2-3	many	CASSQPDLGYGTDTQYF	TGTGCCAGCAGCCAGCCCGATCTAGGTTACGGCACAGATACGCAGTATTTT
TRBV20-1	TRBD2	TRBJ2-7	many	CSASSGGSYEQYF	TGCAGTGCCTCCTCGGGGGGTTCCTACGAGCAGTACTTC
TRBV27	NA	TRBJ1-5	few	CASSYTVKGPQNF	TGTGCCAGCAGTTATACGGTCAAGGGCCCCCAGAATTTT
TRBV7-3	TRBD1	TRBJ1-2	many	CASSQYVTGDRGYTF	TGTGCCAGCAGCCAATACGTTACAGGGGATCGGGGCTACACCTTC
TRBV5-1	NA	TRBJ1-1	many	CASSLGDGGGARTEAFF	TGCGCCAGCAGCTTGGGGGATGGCGGGGGCGCCCGGACTGAAGCTTTCTTT
TRBV5-1	NA	TRBJ1-1	many	CASSPRGTEAFF	TGCGCCAGCAGCCCCCGGGGCACTGAAGCTTTCTTT
TRBV6-1	TRBD2	TRBJ2-7	many	CASELAGGSSYEQYF	TGTGCCAGCGAACTAGCGGGGGGGAGCTCCTACGAGCAGTACTTC
TRBV20-1	TRBD2	TRBJ2-1	many	CSASIRLAGDNEQFF	TGCAGTGCTAGCATCAGGCTAGCGGGAGACAATGAGCAGTTCTTC
TRBV20-1	NA	TRBJ2-2	many	CSAPIHGSTGELFF	TGCAGTGCTCCCATCCATGGAAGCACCGGGGAGCTGTTTTTT
TRBV9	TRBD2	TRBJ2-5	many	CASSVGQRGAIQETQYF	TGTGCCAGCAGCGTAGGGCAGCGGGGGGCCATCCAAGAGACCCAGTACTTC
TRBV20-1	TRBD1	TRBJ2-2	many	CSAKTGETTGELFF	TGCAGTGCTAAGACAGGGGAGACTACCGGGGAGCTGTTTTTT
TRBV7-9	NA	TRBJ1-5	NA	CASSLAGENQPQHF	TGTGCCAGCAGCTTAGCTGGGGAAAATCAGCCCCAGCATTTT
TRBV7-2	NA	TRBJ2-7	many	CASSLGVVGTYEQYF	TGTGCCAGCAGCTTAGGGGTAGTCGGCACCTACGAGCAGTACTTC
TRBV30	NA	TRBJ1-5	NA	CAWSYPAVNQPQHF	TGTGCCTGGAGCTATCCGGCAGTCAATCAGCCCCAGCATTTT
TRBV20-1	TRBD1	TRBJ2-7	many	CSAGQGYEQYF	TGCAGTGCCGGACAGGGTTACGAGCAGTACTTC
TRBV4-1	NA	TRBJ1-2	many	CASSRGRFESYTF	TGCGCCAGCAGTCGTGGCCGGTTCGAGAGCTACACCTTC
TRBV7-6	NA	TRBJ2-7	many	CASTPEGGRYEQYF	TGTGCCAGCACCCCAGAGGGGGGACGCTACGAGCAGTACTTC
TRBV28	TRBD2	TRBJ2-1	many	CASSSISGPSYNEQFF	TGTGCCAGCAGCTCCATTAGCGGGCCTTCCTACAATGAGCAGTTCTTC
TRBV5-1	NA	TRBJ2-1	many	CASSSRETYNEQFF	TGCGCCAGCAGCTCCAGGGAGACCTACAATGAGCAGTTCTTC
TRBV7-2	NA	TRBJ1-1	many	CASSLGQTNTEAFF	TGTGCCAGCAGCTTAGGACAGACGAACACTGAAGCTTTCTTT
TRBV5-1	TRBD1	TRBJ2-7	many	CASSWGTDPYEQYF	TGCGCCAGCAGCTGGGGGACAGATCCTTACGAGCAGTACTTC
TRBV18	NA	TRBJ2-7	many	CASSPGTSYEQYF	TGTGCCAGCTCACCAGGGACCTCCTACGAGCAGTACTTC
TRBV9	NA	TRBJ2-7	NA	CASSVAPGVTGPYEQYF	TGTGCCAGCAGCGTAGCCCCCGGAGTGACAGGCCCCTACGAGCAGTACTTC